The entry that follows covers one T cell receptor (beta chain) sequence. The entry originates in a study of T cell responses to AZD1222 COVID-19 vaccine. Germline CDR1 MNHEY, CDR2 SVGAGI. The CDR3 covers 14 residues. Trimming removed 7 bases from V and 2 bases from J; junction bases left unmatched: 5. The protocol was immunoSEQ multiplex PCR, while the TCRdb copy is restricted to in-frame clones and leaves out a portion. Here the sample spans some 150,000 clones, about nine tenths being singletons. The genes are TRBV6-5 and TRBJ1-5; 7 bases are shared with TRBD1. The sequence came from an adult who had recovered from COVID-19. Sequencing was performed on peripheral blood, taken after recovery from COVID-19. CDR3 residues: CASILTGGNQPQHF. In DNA, the CDR3 is TGTGCCAGCATCCTTACAGGGGGCAATCAGCCCCAGCATTTT.